The 16 T cell receptor beta chains listed next were all sequenced from one sample in a study of cytomegalovirus exposure and HLA in healthy donors. PCR involved 60 Vbeta and 13 Jbeta primers. This table comes from immunoSEQ multiplex PCR, and its TCRdb copy is limited to in-frame clones, with some not included. The sample has 170,000 or so clones, 60% to 80% seen once; the top ten hold 13%. The specimen sequenced was PBMCs. All receptors derive from a woman in her forties or fifties in good health and CMV-seropositive.

This sequence joins TRBV12-1 and TRBJ1-6; the DNA was not used to check the table's D call, TRBD1. TRBV12-1 is classified as a pseudogene. The CDR3 sequence is 16 residues long. The CDR3 sequence: CASSPEGQGTASPLHF. Here the CDR3 DNA reads TGTGCCAGCAGCCCAGAGGGACAGGGAACAGCATCACCCCTCCACTTT.

This chain links TRBV18 with TRBJ1-1; 8 bases agree with TRBD1. V was clipped by 6 bases and J by 5 bases; unmatched bases: 14. The length of the CDR3 is 16 residues. The germline V gene has CDR1 KGHSH and CDR2 LQKENI. CDR3 nucleotide sequence: TGTGCCAGCTCCACCGATCAGGGGGCTGCGGGAACTGAAGCTTTCTTT. This translates into CASSTDQGAAGTEAFF.

Written as DNA, the CDR3 is TGTGCCAGCAGTGCCAACGCCGGGACTAGGGTCTTGGAGCAGTACTTC. As protein: CASSANAGTRVLEQYF. The rearrangement links TRBV6-4 to TRBJ2-7; TRBD2 matches 8 bases. The CDR3 has 16 amino acids. Per the germline V gene, CDR1 is MRHNA and CDR2 is SNTAGT. The V gene end was trimmed by 4 bases and the J gene end by 7 bases; junction bases not matched to a gene: 15.

The V gene is TRBV5-4, the J gene TRBJ1-4; 7 nucleotides agree with TRBD1. V lost 3 bases to trimming and J lost 8 bases; unmatched junction nucleotides: 7. The CDR3 is made up of 14 amino acids. Germline V CDR1 and CDR2: SGHNT, YYREEE (reference sequence). The DNA for the CDR3 is TGTGCCAGCAGCTCGACAGGGCCCGGGGAAAAACTGTTTTTT. It codes for CASSSTGPGEKLFF.

V is TRBV18 and J is TRBJ2-4, with 9 bases identical to TRBD1. CDR1 and CDR2 (germline): KGHSH, LQKENI. The CDR3 totals 17 residues. The junction had 6 bases not matched to a gene; V was cut back by 3 bases and J by 0 bases. The CDR3 bases are TGTGCCAGCTCACCCGACAGGGGGTCCTTAGCCAAAAACATTCAGTACTTC. Residues: CASSPDRGSLAKNIQYF.

This chain joins TRBV7-9 and TRBJ2-1; 11 positions match TRBD1. This CDR3 comprises 16 residues. V shed 1 base and J 8 bases; nucleotides not matched to a gene: 7. Germline-derived CDR1 and CDR2 are SEHNR and FQNEAQ (reference sequence). This CDR3 is CASSLDWDRGDDEQFF. The CDR3 DNA is TGTGCCAGCAGCTTAGATTGGGACAGGGGGGATGATGAGCAGTTCTTC.

V is TRBV5-4 and J is TRBJ1-6; TRBD1 matches at 8 bases. CDR3 length equals 17 residues. CDR1 and CDR2 (germline): SGHNT, YYREEE (reference sequence). V shed 3 bases, J shed 12 bases, and the junction held 17 bases outside the gene matches. The CDR3 sequence is CASSSEAGRGRDVPLHF. The DNA of the CDR3 is TGTGCCAGCAGCTCCGAGGCGGGCAGGGGGCGCGATGTACCCCTCCACTTT.

The chain combines TRBV11-2 with TRBJ1-2, with 9 positions matching TRBD1. The CDR3 contains 16 residues. Germline assignment: CDR1 SGHAT and CDR2 FQNNGV. Unmatched junction bases numbered 14, after V lost 5 bases and J lost 7 bases. The CDR3 region has the DNA TGTGCCAGCAGCCTCAATCCGGGACAGGGAGATGGTGGCTACACCTTC. Its protein product is CASSLNPGQGDGGYTF.

This clone was detected only once. The chain is built from TRBV12-5 and TRBJ2-3, with unresolved D. V gave up 1 base and J gave up 0 bases, with 8 bases separating them. The CDR3 length is 15 residues. The germline gives CDR1 LGHNT, CDR2 FRNRAP. CDR3 protein: CASGLGLESTDTQYF. CDR3 bases: TGTGCTAGTGGTTTGGGACTGGAAAGCACAGATACGCAGTATTTT. Combining the CDR3 with reference TRBV12-5 and TRBJ2-3 gives the whole variable domain DARVTQTPRHKVTEMGQEVTMRCQPILGHNTVFWYRQTMMQGLELLAYFRNRAPLDDSGMPKDRFSAEMPDATLATLKIQPSEPRDSAVYFCASGLGLESTDTQYFGPGTRLTVL.

For the CDR3, the DNA is TGTGCCTGGAGTGTAGGCGGGGGGAAGTCACCCCTCCACTTT. As protein: CAWSVGGGKSPLHF. V is TRBV30 and J is TRBJ1-6; possibly TRBD1 for D (5 bases). The V end lost 0 bases, the J end lost 10 bases, and 13 bases lay between the germline ends. Germline-derived CDR1 and CDR2 are GTSNPN and SVGIG (reference sequence). The CDR3 runs to 14 residues.

The chain is built from TRBV9 and TRBJ2-3; D is unclear. V lost 0 bases and J 5 bases, leaving 4 bases between the germline ends. This CDR3 is 12 amino acids long. The germline CDR1 and CDR2 sequences are SGDLS and YYNGEE. The CDR3 loop reads CASSVGLDTQYF. CDR3 in DNA: TGTGCCAGCAGCGTAGGTCTAGATACGCAGTATTTT.

This chain uses TRBV13 with TRBJ1-6, with TRBD1 matching over 9 bases. V shed 3 bases, J shed 9 bases, and the junction held 6 bases outside the gene matches. This CDR3 has 15 residues. The germline CDR1 and CDR2 sequences are PRHDT and FYEKMQ (reference sequence). CDR3 amino acids: CASSLAQGAGSPLHF. The CDR3 coding sequence is TGTGCCAGCAGCTTGGCACAGGGGGCCGGTTCACCCCTCCACTTT.

The V call is TRBV27, the J call TRBJ2-2; 11 nucleotides agree with TRBD2. V dropped 6 bases and J dropped 7; count of bases not matched to a gene: 4. This CDR3 has 14 amino acids. Germline lookup yields CDR1 MNHEY and CDR2 SMNVEV (reference sequence). The CDR3 loop reads CASSLGLAVGELFF. In nucleotides, the CDR3 is TGTGCCAGCAGCCTGGGACTAGCGGTCGGGGAGCTGTTTTTT.

The chain links TRBV11-3 to TRBJ2-7, with 8 bases fitting TRBD1. V lost 3 bases and J lost 5; bases outside the gene matches: 12. Germline CDR1 SGHNT, CDR2 YENEEA. This CDR3 comprises 16 residues. CDR3 residues: CASSFSTETGVDEQYF. CDR3 nucleotides: TGTGCCAGCAGCTTTTCCACCGAGACAGGGGTTGACGAGCAGTACTTC.

V usage is TRBV6-5 and J usage is TRBJ1-1; 9 nucleotides match TRBD1. Trimming removed 1 base from V and 4 bases from J; junction bases left unmatched: 4. The CDR3 consists of 15 residues. Germline-derived CDR1 and CDR2 are MNHEY and SVGAGI. CDR3 DNA: TGTGCCAGCAGTTACTGGGACAGGGTTGGCACTGAAGCTTTCTTT. This encodes CASSYWDRVGTEAFF.

The chain links TRBV27 to TRBJ2-4; 7 positions agree with TRBD1. V lost 5 bases and J lost 9; bases outside the gene matches: 7. Germline values: CDR1 MNHEY, CDR2 SMNVEV (reference sequence). The CDR3 covers 13 residues. The CDR3 DNA reads as TGTGCCAGCAGTGGTAACAGGGGCCGCATTCAGTACTTC. This gives the protein CASSGNRGRIQYF.